This paragraph covers one TCR beta chain sequence. This sample stems from a study of T cell changes during pregnancy in multiple sclerosis. This CDR3 has 16 residues. The V gene end was trimmed by 2 bases and the J gene end by 4 bases; junction bases not matched to a gene: 12. The germline V gene encodes CDR1 SQVTM and CDR2 ANQGSEA. The method was immunoSEQ multiplex PCR; TCRdb's version includes in-frame clones alone and lacks a portion of them. The repertoire holds 65,000 to 85,000 clones, with just over 90% as singletons. The origin of this receptor is a female donor with multiple sclerosis, enrolled in a pregnancy study. This chain uses TRBV29-1 with TRBJ1-2; TRBD1 agrees at 8 bases. This specimen consisted of CD4+ T cells from peripheral blood mononuclear cells, obtained before pregnancy. CDR3 sequence: CSVELWDRKSGYGYTF. CDR3 nucleotide sequence: TGCAGCGTTGAATTATGGGACAGGAAGTCCGGCTATGGCTACACCTTC.